A selection of T cell receptor beta chains follows, all from one sample in a study of cytomegalovirus exposure and HLA in healthy donors. The table came from immunoSEQ multiplex PCR; TCRdb's copy has only in-frame clones and leaves some out. The sample records roughly 110,000 clones, approximately 90% being singletons. The sample consisted of PBMCs. The receptors derive from a woman aged 18-29 years in good health and CMV-seropositive. Each CDR3 is given without its conserved first and last residue. D genes are given only for firm matches.

v_call	d_call	cdr3_aa
TRBV7-9	NA	ASSLVSGGSEKLF
TRBV2	TRBD2	ASSLPGRGGKDSGANVLT
TRBV19	NA	ASSNRGMNTEAF
TRBV27	TRBD1	ASMDRGGYT
TRBV29-1	NA	SVESGRAEAF
TRBV2	NA	ASRSGRGEKLF
TRBV7-8	TRBD2	ASRPGRGGPGELF
TRBV27	TRBD2	ASQRGGYTGELF
TRBV7-6	NA	ASSSWSNTGELF
TRBV23-1	TRBD1	ASSQSLGGAFSSSSYNSPLH
TRBV7-6	NA	ASSLDWGDSTGELF
TRBV2	NA	ASKTGENYGYT
TRBV7-8	TRBD2	ASSLIGTSGATDTQY
TRBV19	NA	ASSIGGLEAEAF
TRBV7-8	TRBD1	ASSLGQATPGAGELF
TRBV19	NA	ASSTFTGELF
TRBV6-1	TRBD2	ASSESGLARETQY
TRBV7-9	NA	ASSIQGSPSGNTIY
TRBV4-3	TRBD2	ASSQDQAGSDTQY
TRBV2	TRBD2	ASRGRGLAVGADTQY
TRBV7-2	TRBD1	ASRTTGGGGYT
TRBV9	TRBD1	ASSVEPQGANGYT
TRBV6-5	NA	ASRRGGTDTQY
TRBV6-1	TRBD2	ASAFGGGARETQY
TRBV2	TRBD1	ASSEALFRTGVGYT
TRBV15	NA	ATSRGAGPEQF
TRBV13	NA	ASSLWGLNEQY
TRBV28	NA	ASSSDSYSGNTIY
TRBV28	NA	ASSGSGSYEQY
TRBV7-9	NA	ASSLVSEGGGYT
TRBV4-1	NA	ASSLPPGGMNTEAF
TRBV6-5	TRBD1	ASSYGMGQVYEQY
TRBV28	TRBD2	ASSPPGTSGYTGELF
TRBV5-6	TRBD2	ASSLAAGGRDEQF
TRBV5-1	NA	ASSLEGAGEAF
TRBV14	TRBD1	ASSQDPGQGVYEQY
TRBV4-1	NA	ASSQDGGNYGYT
TRBV28	NA	ALGHGGTDTQY
TRBV7-2	NA	ASSRPTGATNEKLF
TRBV11-2	NA	ASSSLYNEQF
TRBV6-1	NA	ASPPGADTGELF
TRBV5-3	NA	ARSAKRTDYGSYT
TRBV18	TRBD2	ASSPGGGSYNEQF
TRBV10-3	TRBD1	AIIGDRGPIPPEAF
TRBV10-3	TRBD1	AISEGDRGAQY
TRBV27	NA	ASSLRGGFSNQPQH
TRBV7-9	NA	ASRGGTYGYT
TRBV29-1	NA	SVLRQGNTEAF
TRBV5-4	TRBD2	ASSRGTSGLTDTQY
TRBV9	TRBD1	ASSNRGLTGELF
TRBV27	TRBD2	ASSPWTSGGLYNEQF
TRBV7-9	NA	ASSPPTDYGYT
TRBV15	TRBD2	ATSREGGADTQY
TRBV9	TRBD2	ASSVGGGNYEQY
TRBV9	TRBD1	ASSAGQGAFEKLF
TRBV28	NA	ASRSPQGRNQPQH
TRBV19	NA	ASSGTGPTNEKLF
TRBV4-1	TRBD2	ASSQMGGDEQY
TRBV7-2	NA	ASSLNRVTNEQF
TRBV7-9	NA	ASSLERVEAF